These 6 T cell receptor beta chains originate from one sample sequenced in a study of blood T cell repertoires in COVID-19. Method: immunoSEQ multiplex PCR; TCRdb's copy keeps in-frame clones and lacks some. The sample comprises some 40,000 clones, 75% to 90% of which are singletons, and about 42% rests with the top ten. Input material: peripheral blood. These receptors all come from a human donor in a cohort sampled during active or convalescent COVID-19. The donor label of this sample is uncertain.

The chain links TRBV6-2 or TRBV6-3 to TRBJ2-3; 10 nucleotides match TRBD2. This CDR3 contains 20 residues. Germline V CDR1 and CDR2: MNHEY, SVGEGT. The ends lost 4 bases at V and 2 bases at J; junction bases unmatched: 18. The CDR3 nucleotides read TGTGCCAGCAGTTTACGCTTGGGGCTAGCGGGGGTATCGTTCACAGATACGCAGTATTTT. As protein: CASSLRLGLAGVSFTDTQYF.

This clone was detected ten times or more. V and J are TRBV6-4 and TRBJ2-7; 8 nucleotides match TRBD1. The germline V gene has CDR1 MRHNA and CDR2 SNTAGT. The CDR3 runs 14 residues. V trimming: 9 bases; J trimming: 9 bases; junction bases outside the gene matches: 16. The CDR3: CASTRDRPQPGQYF. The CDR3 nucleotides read TGTGCCAGTACCCGGGACAGGCCTCAACCGGGGCAGTACTTC.

CDR3 sequence: CASSEAIEEAFF. CDR3 DNA: TGTGCCAGCAGTGAAGCGATAGAAGAAGCTTTCTTT. The chain has TRBV6-1 and TRBJ1-1; D unclear. Germline assignment: CDR1 MNHNS and CDR2 SASEGT. Trimming shortened V by 0 bases and J by 8 bases, and 7 bases separated the two germline ends. This CDR3 comprises 12 residues.

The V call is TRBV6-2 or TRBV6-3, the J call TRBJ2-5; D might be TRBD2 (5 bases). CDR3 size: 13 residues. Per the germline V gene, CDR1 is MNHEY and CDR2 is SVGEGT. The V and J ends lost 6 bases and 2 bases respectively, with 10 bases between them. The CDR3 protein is CASRPPGQETQYF. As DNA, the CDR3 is TGTGCCAGCAGGCCTCCGGGGCAAGAGACCCAGTACTTC.

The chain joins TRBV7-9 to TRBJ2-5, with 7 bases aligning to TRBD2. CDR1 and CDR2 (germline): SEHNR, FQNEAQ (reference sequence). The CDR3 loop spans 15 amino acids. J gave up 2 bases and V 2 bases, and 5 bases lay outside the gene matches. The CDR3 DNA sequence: TGTGCCAGCAGCTTATGGGGGGGTCCTCAAGAGACCCAGTACTTC. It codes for CASSLWGGPQETQYF.

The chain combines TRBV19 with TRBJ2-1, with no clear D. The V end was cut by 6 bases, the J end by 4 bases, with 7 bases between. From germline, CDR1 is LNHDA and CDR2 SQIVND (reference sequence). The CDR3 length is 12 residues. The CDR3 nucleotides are TGTGCCAGTAGGTTAAATTACAATGAGCAGTTCTTC. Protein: CASRLNYNEQFF.